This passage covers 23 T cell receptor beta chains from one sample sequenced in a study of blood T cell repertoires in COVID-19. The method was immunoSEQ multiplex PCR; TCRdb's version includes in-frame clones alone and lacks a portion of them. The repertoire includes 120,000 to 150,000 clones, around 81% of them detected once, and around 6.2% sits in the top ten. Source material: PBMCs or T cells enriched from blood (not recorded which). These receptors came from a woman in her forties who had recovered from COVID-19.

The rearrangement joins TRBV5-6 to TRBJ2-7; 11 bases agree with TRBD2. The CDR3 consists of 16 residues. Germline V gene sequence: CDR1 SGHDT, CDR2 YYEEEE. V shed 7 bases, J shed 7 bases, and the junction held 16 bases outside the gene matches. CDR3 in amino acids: CASGTSGSTGVGEQYF. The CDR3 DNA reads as TGTGCCAGCGGCACTAGCGGGAGTACCGGCGTAGGAGAGCAGTACTTC. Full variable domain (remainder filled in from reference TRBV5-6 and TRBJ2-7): DAGVTQSPTHLIKTRGQQVTLRCSPKSGHDTVSWYQQALGQGPQFIFQYYEEEERQRGNFPDRFSGHQFPNYSSELNVNALLLGDSALYLCASGTSGSTGVGEQYFGPGTRLTVT.

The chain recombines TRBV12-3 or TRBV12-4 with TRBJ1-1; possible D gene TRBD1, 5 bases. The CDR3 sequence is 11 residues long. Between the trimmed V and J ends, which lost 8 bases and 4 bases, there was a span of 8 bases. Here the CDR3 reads CASGRGTEAFF. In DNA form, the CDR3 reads TGTGCCAGCGGGAGGGGCACTGAAGCTTTCTTT.

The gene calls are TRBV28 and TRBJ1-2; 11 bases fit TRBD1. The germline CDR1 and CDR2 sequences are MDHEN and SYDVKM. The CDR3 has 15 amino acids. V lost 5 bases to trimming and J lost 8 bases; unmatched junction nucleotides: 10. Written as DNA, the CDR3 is TGTGCCAGCAGTCAAGGACAGGGGGCGCATAGGGGCTACACCTTC. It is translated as CASSQGQGAHRGYTF.

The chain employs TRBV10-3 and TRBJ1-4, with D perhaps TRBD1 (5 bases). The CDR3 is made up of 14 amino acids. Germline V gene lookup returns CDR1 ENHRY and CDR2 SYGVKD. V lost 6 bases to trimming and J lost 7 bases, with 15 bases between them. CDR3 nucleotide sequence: TGTGCCATCAGCGCAGGGTCGGATGGTGAAAAACTGTTTTTT. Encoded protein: CAISAGSDGEKLFF.

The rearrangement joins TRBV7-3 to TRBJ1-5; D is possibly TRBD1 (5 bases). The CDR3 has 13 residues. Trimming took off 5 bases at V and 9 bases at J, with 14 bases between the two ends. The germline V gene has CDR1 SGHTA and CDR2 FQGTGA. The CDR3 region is CASSPSPGGPQHF. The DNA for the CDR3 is TGTGCCAGCAGCCCCAGCCCGGGGGGGCCCCAGCATTTT.

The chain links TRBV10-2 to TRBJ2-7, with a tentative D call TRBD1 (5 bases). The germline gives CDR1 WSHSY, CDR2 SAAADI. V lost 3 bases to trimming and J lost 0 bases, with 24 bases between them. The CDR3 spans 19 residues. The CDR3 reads CASSDRVKWGVTSSYEQYF. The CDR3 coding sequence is TGCGCCAGCAGTGATAGAGTGAAGTGGGGCGTGACCAGCTCCTACGAGCAGTACTTC.

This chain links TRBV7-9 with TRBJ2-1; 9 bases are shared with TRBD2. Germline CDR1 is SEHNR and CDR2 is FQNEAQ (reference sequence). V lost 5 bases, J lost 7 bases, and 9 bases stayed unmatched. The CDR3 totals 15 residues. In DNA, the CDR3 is TGTGCCAGCAGCCGACAGCGGGAGGTGAGAAATGAGCAGTTCTTC. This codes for CASSRQREVRNEQFF.

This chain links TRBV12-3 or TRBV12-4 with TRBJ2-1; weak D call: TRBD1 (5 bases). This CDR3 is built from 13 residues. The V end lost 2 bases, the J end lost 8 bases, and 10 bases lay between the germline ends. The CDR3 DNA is TGTGCCAGCAGTTTATTCAGGGCCGATGAGCAGTTCTTC. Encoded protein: CASSLFRADEQFF.

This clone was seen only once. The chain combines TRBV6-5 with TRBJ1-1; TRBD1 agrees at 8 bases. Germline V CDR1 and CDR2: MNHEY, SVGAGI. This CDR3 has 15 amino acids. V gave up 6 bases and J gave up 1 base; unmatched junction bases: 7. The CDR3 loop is CASSRQGKGNTEAFF. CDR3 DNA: TGTGCCAGCAGCAGACAGGGGAAGGGGAACACTGAAGCTTTCTTT.

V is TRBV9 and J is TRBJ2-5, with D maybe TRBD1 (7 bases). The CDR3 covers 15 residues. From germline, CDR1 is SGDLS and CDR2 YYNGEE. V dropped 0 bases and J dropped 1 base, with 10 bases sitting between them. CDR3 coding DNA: TGTGCCAGCAGCGTAGACCAGGGGGGCCAAGAGACCCAGTACTTC. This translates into CASSVDQGGQETQYF.

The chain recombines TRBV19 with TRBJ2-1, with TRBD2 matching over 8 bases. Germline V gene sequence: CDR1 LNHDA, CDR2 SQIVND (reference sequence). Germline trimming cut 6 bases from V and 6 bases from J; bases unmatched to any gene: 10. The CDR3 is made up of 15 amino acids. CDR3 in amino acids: CASSETGLDLNEQFF. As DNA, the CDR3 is TGTGCCAGTAGCGAGACGGGACTAGACCTCAATGAGCAGTTCTTC.

The CDR3: CAWSDLSTEAFF. The CDR3 nucleotides are TGTGCCTGGAGTGACTTATCGACTGAAGCTTTCTTT. This sequence joins TRBV30 and TRBJ1-1; unclear D gene. Germline CDR1 reads GTSNPN; CDR2 reads SVGIG (reference sequence). CDR3 length: 12 residues. Trimming cost V 1 base and J 5 bases, with 8 bases left between them.

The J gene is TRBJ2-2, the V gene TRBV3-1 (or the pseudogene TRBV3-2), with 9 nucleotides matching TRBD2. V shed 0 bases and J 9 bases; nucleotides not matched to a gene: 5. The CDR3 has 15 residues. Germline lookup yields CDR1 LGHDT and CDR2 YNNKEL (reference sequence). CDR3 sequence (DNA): TGTGCCAGCAGCCAAGATTTGGCTAGCGGGAGGGAGCTGTTTTTT. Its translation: CASSQDLASGRELFF.

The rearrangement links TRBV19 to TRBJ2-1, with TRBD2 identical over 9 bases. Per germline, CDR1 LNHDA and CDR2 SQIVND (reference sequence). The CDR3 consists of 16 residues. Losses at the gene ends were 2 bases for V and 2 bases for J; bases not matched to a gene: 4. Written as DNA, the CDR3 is TGTGCCAGTAGTATAACAGGCGGGAGGGCCTACAATGAGCAGTTCTTC. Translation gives CASSITGGRAYNEQFF.

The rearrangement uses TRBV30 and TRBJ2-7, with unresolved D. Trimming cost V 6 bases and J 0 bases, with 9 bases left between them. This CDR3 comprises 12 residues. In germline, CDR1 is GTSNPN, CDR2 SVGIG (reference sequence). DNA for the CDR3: TGTGCCTGTGGACGGAGCTCCTACGAGCAGTACTTC. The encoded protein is CACGRSSYEQYF.

The CDR3 DNA sequence: TGTGCCAGCAGCCCGGGGACTAGCGGCTCCTACGAGCAGTACTTC. This translates into CASSPGTSGSYEQYF. The chain links TRBV3-1 (or the pseudogene TRBV3-2) to TRBJ2-7, with TRBD2 identical over 11 bases. The J segment lost 0 bases and the V segment lost 4 bases, leaving 2 bases of the junction unmatched. CDR1 and CDR2 from the germline V gene are LGHDT and YNNKEL (reference sequence). The CDR3 is made up of 15 amino acids.

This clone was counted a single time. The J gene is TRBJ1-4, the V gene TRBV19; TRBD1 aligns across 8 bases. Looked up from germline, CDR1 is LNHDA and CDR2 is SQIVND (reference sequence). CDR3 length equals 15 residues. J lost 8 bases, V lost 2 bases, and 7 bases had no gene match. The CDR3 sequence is CASSILTGGREKLFF. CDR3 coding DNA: TGTGCCAGTAGTATACTAACAGGGGGACGGGAAAAACTGTTTTTT.

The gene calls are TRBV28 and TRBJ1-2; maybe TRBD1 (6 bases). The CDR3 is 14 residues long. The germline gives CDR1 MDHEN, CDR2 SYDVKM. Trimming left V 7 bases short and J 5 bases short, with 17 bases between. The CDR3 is CASTPGQQLYGYTF. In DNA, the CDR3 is TGTGCCAGCACCCCAGGACAGCAGTTGTATGGCTACACCTTC.

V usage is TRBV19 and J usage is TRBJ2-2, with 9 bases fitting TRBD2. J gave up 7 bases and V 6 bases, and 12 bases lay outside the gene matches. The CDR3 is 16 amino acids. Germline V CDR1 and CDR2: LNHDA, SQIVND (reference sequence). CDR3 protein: CASSDGTSRGNGELFF. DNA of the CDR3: TGTGCCAGTAGCGACGGGACTAGCCGGGGTAACGGGGAGCTGTTTTTT.

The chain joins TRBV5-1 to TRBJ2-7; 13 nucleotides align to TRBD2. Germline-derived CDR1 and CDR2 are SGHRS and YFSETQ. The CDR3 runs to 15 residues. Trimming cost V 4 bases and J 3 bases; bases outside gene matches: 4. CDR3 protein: CASSPRTSGSYEQYF. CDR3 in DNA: TGCGCCAGCAGCCCACGGACTAGCGGGAGCTACGAGCAGTACTTC.

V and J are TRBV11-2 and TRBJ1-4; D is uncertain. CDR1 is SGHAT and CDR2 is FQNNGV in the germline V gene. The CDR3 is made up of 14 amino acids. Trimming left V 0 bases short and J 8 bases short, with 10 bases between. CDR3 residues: CASSLDSGSEKLFF. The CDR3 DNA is TGTGCCAGCAGCTTAGACTCAGGAAGCGAAAAACTGTTTTTT.

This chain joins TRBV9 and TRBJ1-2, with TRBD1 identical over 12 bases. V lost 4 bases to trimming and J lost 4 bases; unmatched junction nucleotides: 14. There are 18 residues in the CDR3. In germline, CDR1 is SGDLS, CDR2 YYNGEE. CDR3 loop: CASSSAGTGGRTGYGYTF. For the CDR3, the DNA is TGTGCCAGCAGCTCTGCCGGGACAGGGGGCCGCACCGGCTATGGCTACACCTTC.

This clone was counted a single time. In DNA form, the CDR3 reads TGTGCCAGCAGCCTCGACTCGGCGGAAGCTTTCTTT. Translation gives CASSLDSAEAFF. The rearrangement joins TRBV3-1 (or the pseudogene TRBV3-2) to TRBJ1-1; D uncertain. V gave up 4 bases and J gave up 8 bases, with 11 bases separating them. In germline, CDR1 is LGHDT, CDR2 YNNKEL (reference sequence). There are 12 residues in the CDR3.